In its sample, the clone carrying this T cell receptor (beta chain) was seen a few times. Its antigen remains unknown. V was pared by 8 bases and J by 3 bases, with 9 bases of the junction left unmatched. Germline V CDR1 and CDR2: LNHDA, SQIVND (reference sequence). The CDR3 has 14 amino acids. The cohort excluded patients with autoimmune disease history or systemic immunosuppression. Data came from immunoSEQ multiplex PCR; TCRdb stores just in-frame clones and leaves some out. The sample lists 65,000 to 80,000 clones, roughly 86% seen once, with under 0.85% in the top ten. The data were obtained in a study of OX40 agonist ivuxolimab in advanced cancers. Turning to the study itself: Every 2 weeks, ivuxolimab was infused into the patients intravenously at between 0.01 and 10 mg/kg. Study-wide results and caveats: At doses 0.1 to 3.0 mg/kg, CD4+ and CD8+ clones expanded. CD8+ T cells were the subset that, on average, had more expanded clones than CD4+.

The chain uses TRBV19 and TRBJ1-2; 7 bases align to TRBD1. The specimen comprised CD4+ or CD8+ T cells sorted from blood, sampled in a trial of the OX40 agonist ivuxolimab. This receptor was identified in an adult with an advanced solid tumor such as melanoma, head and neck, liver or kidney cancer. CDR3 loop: CASFRTGADYGYTF. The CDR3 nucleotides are TGTGCCAGTTTCAGAACAGGGGCCGACTATGGCTACACCTTC.